Listed below are T cell receptor beta chains from one sample, sequenced in a study of cytomegalovirus exposure and HLA in healthy donors. The protocol was immunoSEQ multiplex PCR, while the TCRdb copy is restricted to in-frame clones and leaves out a portion. The table has fewer than 200,000 clones, 77% seen once. The sample consisted of PBMCs. These receptors originate from a woman in her forties in good health and CMV-seropositive. CDR3s include the opening cysteine and the closing phenylalanine or tryptophan. A D gene is named only where the DNA matches it firmly. Clone size appears in some rows only: once, few, many, or a class for an expanded clone.

.	.	TRBV5-6	TRBJ2-7	CASSSGRPYAGHYEQYF	TGTGCCAGCAGCTCCGGAAGGCCTTACGCAGGGCACTACGAGCAGTACTTC
TRBD1	.	TRBV6-7	TRBJ1-4	CASSRQGCEKLFF	TGTGCCAGCAGCCGACAGGGGTGTGAAAAACTGTTTTTT
TRBD1	.	TRBV6-5	TRBJ2-1	CASSYSGQGGDEQFF	TGTGCCAGCAGTTACTCGGGACAGGGGGGCGATGAGCAGTTCTTC
.	.	TRBV30	TRBJ2-5	CAWSGSEGEETQYF	TGTGCCTGGAGTGGTTCGGAGGGCGAAGAGACCCAGTACTTC
TRBD1	few	TRBV7-2	TRBJ2-5	CASSSFPRGREETQYF	TGTGCCAGCAGCTCTTTCCCCAGGGGGCGGGAAGAGACCCAGTACTTC
.	.	TRBV28	TRBJ1-3	CASSRPTGTGNTIYF	TGTGCCAGCAGCAGACCTACGGGGACTGGAAACACCATATATTTT
TRBD1	.	TRBV23-1	TRBJ1-2	CASSQSGTGGGRGCGYTF	TGCGCCAGCAGTCAATCGGGGACAGGGGGCGGCAGGGGATGCGGCTACACCTTC
TRBD2	.	TRBV2	TRBJ2-5	CASTRELGGQETQYF	TGTGCCAGCACCCGGGAATTGGGGGGGCAAGAGACCCAGTACTTC
.	.	TRBV7-2	TRBJ2-1	CASRDQRVYNEQFF	TGTGCCAGCAGAGACCAGCGGGTGTACAATGAGCAGTTCTTC
.	few	TRBV11-2	TRBJ1-2	CASSGDGYTF	TGTGCCAGCAGCGGAGATGGCTACACCTTC
.	.	TRBV5-6	TRBJ1-4	CASSPPQGLGEKLFF	TGTGCCAGCAGCCCGCCCCAGGGACTCGGTGAAAAACTGTTTTTT
.	few	TRBV2	TRBJ2-3	CASSEGLIPYTQYF	TGTGCCAGCAGTGAAGGACTTATCCCATATACGCAGTATTTT
.	few	TRBV5-4	TRBJ2-3	CASSFAADTQYF	TGTGCCAGCAGCTTCGCGGCAGATACGCAGTATTTT
.	.	TRBV27	TRBJ1-5	CASSLAGFNQPQHF	TGTGCCAGCAGTTTAGCAGGATTCAATCAGCCCCAGCATTTT
.	.	TRBV6-5	TRBJ2-1	CASSGRSGLGNEQFF	TGTGCCAGCAGTGGCCGTAGCGGTCTCGGGAATGAGCAGTTCTTC
.	.	TRBV28	TRBJ2-7	CASTQRGAYYEQYF	TGTGCCAGCACTCAAAGGGGTGCTTACTACGAGCAGTACTTC
TRBD1	once	TRBV4-3	TRBJ1-4	CASAQGPQLRDEKLFF	TGCGCCAGCGCACAGGGGCCCCAATTGCGCGATGAAAAACTGTTTTTT
.	.	TRBV30	TRBJ1-5	CAWSVGAGNQPQHF	TGTGCCTGGAGTGTAGGGGCCGGAAATCAGCCCCAGCATTTT
.	.	TRBV27	TRBJ1-6	CASSATREAPLHF	TGTGCCAGCAGCGCGACTAGGGAAGCACCCCTCCACTTT
.	.	TRBV6-4	TRBJ1-1	CASSVEGNTEAFF	TGTGCCAGCAGTGTAGAGGGGAACACTGAAGCTTTCTTT
TRBD2	once	TRBV6-6	TRBJ2-7	CASSRLAGSGEQYF	TGTGCCAGCAGCCGTTTAGCGGGATCGGGCGAGCAGTACTTC
.	.	TRBV29-1	TRBJ2-5	CSVLLGGTQYF	TGCAGCGTCTTGTTGGGAGGTACCCAGTACTTC
TRBD1	.	TRBV6-1	TRBJ1-4	CASRGGQGVDEKLFF	TGTGCCAGCAGGGGAGGACAGGGGGTAGATGAAAAACTGTTTTTT
TRBD2	.	TRBV5-3	TRBJ2-7	CARSPGRGYEQYF	TGTGCCAGAAGCCCGGGGAGGGGTTACGAGCAGTACTTC
TRBD1	.	TRBV19	TRBJ2-7	CASSMRGTGSYEQYF	TGTGCCAGTAGTATGCGAGGGACAGGCTCCTACGAGCAGTACTTC
TRBD2	few	TRBV13	TRBJ2-7	CASSPRPPLAGYPTSYEQYF	TGTGCCAGCAGCCCGCGCCCCCCTCTAGCGGGATACCCAACCTCCTACGAGCAGTACTTC
.	.	TRBV30	TRBJ2-7	CAWTGDGYEQYF	TGTGCCTGGACAGGGGATGGCTACGAGCAGTACTTC
.	once	TRBV10-1	TRBJ2-1	CASSLGVQGYNEQFF	TGCGCCAGCAGCTTGGGGGTCCAGGGGTACAATGAGCAGTTCTTC
.	.	TRBV10-3	TRBJ1-2	CAISESSYGYTF	TGTGCCATCAGTGAGTCTAGCTATGGCTACACCTTC
.	.	TRBV5-1	TRBJ2-6	CASSSQSSGANVLTF	TGCGCCAGCAGCTCACAAAGCTCTGGGGCCAACGTCCTGACTTTC
.	.	TRBV5-4	TRBJ2-7	CASSFQGYEQYF	TGTGCCAGCAGCTTCCAGGGCTACGAGCAGTACTTC
.	once	TRBV28	TRBJ1-5	CASSPPATGHQPQHF	TGTGCCAGCAGTCCCCCTGCCACAGGCCATCAGCCCCAGCATTTT